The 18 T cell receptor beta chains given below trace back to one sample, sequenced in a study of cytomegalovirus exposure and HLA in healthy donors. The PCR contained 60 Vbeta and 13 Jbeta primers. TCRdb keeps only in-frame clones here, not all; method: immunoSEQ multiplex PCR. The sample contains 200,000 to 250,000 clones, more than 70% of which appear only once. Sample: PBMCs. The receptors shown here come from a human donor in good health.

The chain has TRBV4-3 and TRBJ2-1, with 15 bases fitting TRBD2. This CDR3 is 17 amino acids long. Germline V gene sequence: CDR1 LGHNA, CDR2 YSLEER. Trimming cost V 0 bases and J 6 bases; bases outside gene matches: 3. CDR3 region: CASSQDGGLAGGNEQFF. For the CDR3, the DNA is TGCGCCAGCAGCCAAGATGGGGGACTAGCGGGAGGCAATGAGCAGTTCTTC.

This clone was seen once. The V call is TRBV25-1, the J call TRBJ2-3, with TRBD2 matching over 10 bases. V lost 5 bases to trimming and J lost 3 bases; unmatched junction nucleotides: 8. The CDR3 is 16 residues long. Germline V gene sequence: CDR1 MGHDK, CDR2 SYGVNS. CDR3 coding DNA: TGTGCCAGCAGTCCTCGTAGCGGGAGGTGGACAGATACGCAGTATTTT. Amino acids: CASSPRSGRWTDTQYF.

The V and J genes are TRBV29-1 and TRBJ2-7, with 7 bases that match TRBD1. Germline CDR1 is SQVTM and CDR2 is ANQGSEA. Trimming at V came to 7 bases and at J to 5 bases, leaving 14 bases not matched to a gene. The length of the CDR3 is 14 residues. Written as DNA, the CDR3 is TGCAGCGCCGCGGGCGTAGGACAGGCGGACGAGCAGTACTTC. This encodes CSAAGVGQADEQYF.

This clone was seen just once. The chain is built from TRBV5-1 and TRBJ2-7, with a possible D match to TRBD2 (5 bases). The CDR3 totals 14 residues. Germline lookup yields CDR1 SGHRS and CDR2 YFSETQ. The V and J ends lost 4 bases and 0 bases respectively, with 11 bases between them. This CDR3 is CASSHRGDSYEQYF. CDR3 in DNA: TGCGCCAGCAGCCACCGGGGAGACTCCTACGAGCAGTACTTC.

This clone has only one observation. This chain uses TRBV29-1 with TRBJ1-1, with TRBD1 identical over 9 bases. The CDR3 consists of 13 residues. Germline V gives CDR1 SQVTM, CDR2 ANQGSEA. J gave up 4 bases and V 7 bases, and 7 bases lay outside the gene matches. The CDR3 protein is CSAQQGAGTEAFF. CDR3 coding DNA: TGCAGCGCGCAACAGGGGGCGGGCACTGAAGCTTTCTTT.

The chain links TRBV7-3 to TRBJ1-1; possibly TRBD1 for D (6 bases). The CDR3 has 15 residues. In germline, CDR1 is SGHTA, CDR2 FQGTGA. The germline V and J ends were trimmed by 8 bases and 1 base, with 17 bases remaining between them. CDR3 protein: CASHLTGARNTEAFF. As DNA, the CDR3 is TGTGCCAGCCACTTAACGGGGGCCCGGAACACTGAAGCTTTCTTT. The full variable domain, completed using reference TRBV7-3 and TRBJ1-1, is GAGVSQTPSNKVTEKGKYVELRCDPISGHTALYWYRQSLGQGPEFLIYFQGTGAADDSGLPNDRFFAVRPEGSVSTLKIQRTERGDSAVYLCASHLTGARNTEAFFGQGTRLTVV.

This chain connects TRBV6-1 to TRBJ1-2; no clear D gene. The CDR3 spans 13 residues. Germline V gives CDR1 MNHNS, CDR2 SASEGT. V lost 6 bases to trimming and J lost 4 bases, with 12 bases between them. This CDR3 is CASSRSGTYGYTF. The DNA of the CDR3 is TGTGCCAGCAGCCGATCAGGAACCTATGGCTACACCTTC.

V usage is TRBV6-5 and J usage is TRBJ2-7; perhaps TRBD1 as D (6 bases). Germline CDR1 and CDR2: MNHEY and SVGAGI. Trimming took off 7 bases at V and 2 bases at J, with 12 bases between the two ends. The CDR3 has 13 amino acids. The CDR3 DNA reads TGTGCCAGCAACGACAGGTTTACCTACGAGCAGTACTTC. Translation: CASNDRFTYEQYF.

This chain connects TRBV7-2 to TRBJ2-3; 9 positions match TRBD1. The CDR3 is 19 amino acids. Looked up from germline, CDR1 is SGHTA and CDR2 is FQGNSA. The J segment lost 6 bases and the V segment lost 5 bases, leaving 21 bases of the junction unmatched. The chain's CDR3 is CASSLQGALFREPTDTQYF. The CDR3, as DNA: TGTGCCAGCAGCCTACAGGGGGCGCTTTTCCGGGAGCCCACGGATACGCAGTATTTT.

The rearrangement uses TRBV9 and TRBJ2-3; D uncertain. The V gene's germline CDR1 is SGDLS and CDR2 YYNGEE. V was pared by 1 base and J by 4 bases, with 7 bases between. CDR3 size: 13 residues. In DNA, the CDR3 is TGTGCCAGCAGCGTACGAGTACCAGATACGCAGTATTTT. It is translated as CASSVRVPDTQYF.

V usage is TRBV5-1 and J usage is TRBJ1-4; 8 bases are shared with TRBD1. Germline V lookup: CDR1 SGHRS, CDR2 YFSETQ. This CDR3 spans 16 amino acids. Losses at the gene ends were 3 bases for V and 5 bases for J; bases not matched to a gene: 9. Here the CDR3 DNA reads TGCGCCAGCAGCTGGGGTACAGGGGGGATAAATGAAAAACTGTTTTTT. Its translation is CASSWGTGGINEKLFF. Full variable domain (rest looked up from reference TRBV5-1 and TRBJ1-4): KAGVTQTPRYLIKTRGQQVTLSCSPISGHRSVSWYQQTPGQGLQFLFEYFSETQRNKGNFPGRFSGRQFSNSRSEMNVSTLELGDSALYLCASSWGTGGINEKLFFGSGTQLSVL.

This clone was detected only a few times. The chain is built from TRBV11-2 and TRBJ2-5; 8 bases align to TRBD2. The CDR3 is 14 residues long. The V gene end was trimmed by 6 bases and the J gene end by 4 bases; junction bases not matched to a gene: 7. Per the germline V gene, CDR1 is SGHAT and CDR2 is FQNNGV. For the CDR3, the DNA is TGTGCCAGCAGAAGAAGCGGGAGTGGAGAGACCCAGTACTTC. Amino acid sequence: CASRRSGSGETQYF.

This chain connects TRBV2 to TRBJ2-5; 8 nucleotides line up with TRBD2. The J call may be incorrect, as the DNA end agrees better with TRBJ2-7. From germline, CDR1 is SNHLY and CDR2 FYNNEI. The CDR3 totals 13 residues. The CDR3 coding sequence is TGTGCCACTCGGGGGGGGCGAATGAGCGAGCAGTACTTC. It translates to CATRGGRMSEQYF.

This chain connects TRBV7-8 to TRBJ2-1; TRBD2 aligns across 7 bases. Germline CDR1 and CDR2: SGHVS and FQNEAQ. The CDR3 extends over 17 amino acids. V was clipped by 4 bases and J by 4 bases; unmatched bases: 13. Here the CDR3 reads CASSSPWGGVGYNEQFF. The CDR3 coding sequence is TGTGCCAGCAGCTCTCCATGGGGGGGAGTGGGTTACAATGAGCAGTTCTTC.

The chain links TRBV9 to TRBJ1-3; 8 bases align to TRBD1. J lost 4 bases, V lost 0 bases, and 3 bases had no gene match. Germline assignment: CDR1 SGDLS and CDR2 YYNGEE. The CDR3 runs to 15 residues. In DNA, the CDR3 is TGTGCCAGCAGCGTAGGACAGGGGAACGGAAACACCATATATTTT. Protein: CASSVGQGNGNTIYF.

The CDR3 DNA reads as TGTGCCAGCAGCTTAAGAGGTGAGCAGTTCTTC. Its protein is CASSLRGEQFF. V usage is TRBV7-2 and J usage is TRBJ2-1; D unclear. The germline V gene encodes CDR1 SGHTA and CDR2 FQGNSA. This CDR3 region has 11 residues. V was clipped by 2 bases and J by 9 bases, with 5 bases between them.

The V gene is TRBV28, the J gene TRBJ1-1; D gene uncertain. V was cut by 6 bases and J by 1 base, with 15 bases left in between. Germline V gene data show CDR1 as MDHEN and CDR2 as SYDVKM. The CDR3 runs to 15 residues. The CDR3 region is CASSPRHGGNTEAFF. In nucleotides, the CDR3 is TGTGCCAGCAGCCCCAGACACGGAGGGAACACTGAAGCTTTCTTT. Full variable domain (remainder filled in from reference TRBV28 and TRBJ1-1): DVKVTQSSRYLVKRTGEKVFLECVQDMDHENMFWYRQDPGLGLRLIYFSYDVKMKEKGDIPEGYSVSREKKERFSLILESASTNQTSMYLCASSPRHGGNTEAFFGQGTRLTVV.

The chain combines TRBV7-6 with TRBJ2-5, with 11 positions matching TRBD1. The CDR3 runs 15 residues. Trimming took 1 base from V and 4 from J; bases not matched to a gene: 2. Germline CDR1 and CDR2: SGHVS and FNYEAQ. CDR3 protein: CASSLGTGGAETQYF. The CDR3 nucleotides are TGTGCCAGCAGCTTAGGGACAGGGGGCGCAGAGACCCAGTACTTC.